Presented here are 5 T cell receptor beta chains from one specimen sequenced in a study of blood T cell repertoires in COVID-19. Profiling relied on immunoSEQ multiplex PCR, and the TCRdb table lists in-frame clones only, not all of them. The sample carries 350,000 to 400,000 clones, 80% to 90% recorded once. The sample was peripheral blood. The receptor set was obtained from a woman in her fifties or sixties with COVID-19, enrolled during active disease.

This rearrangement joins TRBV10-3 to TRBJ2-5, with D possibly TRBD1 on 6 matching bases. This CDR3 contains 13 residues. V lost 2 bases, J lost 4 bases, and 8 bases lay in between. CDR1 is ENHRY, CDR2 SYGVKD, per germline. CDR3: CAISEGGTETQYF. For the CDR3, the DNA is TGTGCCATCAGTGAGGGGGGCACAGAGACCCAGTACTTC.

A few counts support this clone. The chain has TRBV30 and TRBJ2-1; TRBD1 is a possible D gene (5 bases). The V and J ends lost 0 bases and 10 bases respectively, with 7 bases between them. CDR3 size: 11 residues. Looked up from germline, CDR1 is GTSNPN and CDR2 is SVGIG (reference sequence). Written as DNA, the CDR3 is TGTGCCTGGAGTGTAACAGGCGAGCAGTTCTTC. Its translation is CAWSVTGEQFF.

V usage is TRBV7-3 and J usage is TRBJ2-5; D is ambiguous. Germline CDR1 and CDR2: SGHTA and FQGTGA. The CDR3 is made up of 13 amino acids. V lost 5 bases to trimming and J lost 3 bases, with 10 bases between them. Written as DNA, the CDR3 is TGTGCCAGCAGCCCCCGCCGAGAAGAGACCCAGTACTTC. Translated, it gives CASSPRREETQYF.

The CDR3 here is CASTLGQGSTEAFF. DNA for the CDR3: TGTGCCAGTACCCTCGGACAGGGGAGCACTGAAGCTTTCTTT. The chain employs TRBV19 and TRBJ1-1, with TRBD1 identical over 9 bases. The CDR3 is 14 residues long. CDR1 and CDR2 from the germline V gene are LNHDA and SQIVND (reference sequence). J was trimmed by 4 bases and V by 7 bases; bases with no gene match: 7. The full variable domain, rest sourced from reference TRBV19 and TRBJ1-1, is DGGITQSPKYLFRKEGQNVTLSCEQNLNHDAMYWYRQDPGQGLRLIYYSQIVNDFQKGDIAEGYSVSREKKESFPLTVTSAQKNPTAFYLCASTLGQGSTEAFFGQGTRLTVV.

The gene calls are TRBV2 and TRBJ2-2, with D possibly being TRBD2 (5 bases). V lost 6 bases, J lost 4 bases, and 18 bases lay in between. Looked up from germline, CDR1 is SNHLY and CDR2 is FYNNEI. The CDR3 has 16 residues. The CDR3, as DNA: TGTGCCAGCAGCCTGGGTCTAGCTGTTTTCACCGGGGAGCTGTTTTTT. Translated: CASSLGLAVFTGELFF.